A selection of T cell receptor beta chains follows, all from one sample in a study of shared clonotypes between healthy human individuals. Sequenced by immunoSEQ multiplex PCR; TCRdb stores in-frame clones only, minus some. Here the sample spans approximately 740,000 clones, 74% being singletons. Sequenced input: memory CD4+ T cells sorted from blood. These TCRs come from a woman aged 25-40 years in good health. CDR3s include the opening cysteine and the closing phenylalanine or tryptophan. D genes are given only for firm matches. Only part of the rows carry a size: once, few, many, or a class if the clone is expanded.

j_call d_call v_call clone_size cdr3_nt cdr3_aa
TRBJ2-5 TRBD2 TRBV18 . TGTGCCAGCTCATCCGGGACTAGCGGGAAGGGGACCCAGTACTTC CASSSGTSGKGTQYF
TRBJ1-3 TRBD1 TRBV6-1 . TGTGCCAGCAGTGAGCATTCAGGGGGCTATGGAAACACCATATATTTT CASSEHSGGYGNTIYF
TRBJ2-1 TRBD2 TRBV28 . TGTGCCAGCAGTTACGGGACTAGCGCTTACAATGAGCAGTTCTTC CASSYGTSAYNEQFF
TRBJ1-5 . TRBV7-2 . TGTGCCAGCAGCTCACGTTCCGATCAGCCCCAGCATTTT CASSSRSDQPQHF
TRBJ2-7 . TRBV6-1 . TGTGCCAGCAGTGAGTCTAGCCGGGCCTACGAGCAGTACTTC CASSESSRAYEQYF
TRBJ1-1 . TRBV6-1 . TGTGCCAGCAGTGACAAGGGTTGGTTGTGGGCTGAAGCTTTCTTT CASSDKGWLWAEAFF
TRBJ1-2 . TRBV7-9 . TGTGCCAGCAGCTTATATCATGACTGGGGGGCTGATGGCTACACCTTC CASSLYHDWGADGYTF
TRBJ2-1 . TRBV7-2 . TGTGCCAGCAGCTTAAAGGGTTGGGGGGTCAATGAGCAGTTCTTC CASSLKGWGVNEQFF
TRBJ2-5 . TRBV11-2 . TGTGCCAGCAGCTTAGGACGAAGGACGGTTCAGACCCAGTACTTC CASSLGRRTVQTQYF
TRBJ2-7 TRBD2 TRBV5-1 . TGCGCCAGCAGCTTGCTAGCGGGAGCCTCCTACGAGCAGTACTTC CASSLLAGASYEQYF
TRBJ2-7 TRBD1 TRBV5-1 . TGCGCCAGCAGCTTAGGACAGGGCCAAAGACAGTACTTC CASSLGQGQRQYF
TRBJ1-1 TRBD1 TRBV2 . TGTGCCAGCCGAACAGGGGAAGACACTGAAGCTTTCTTT CASRTGEDTEAFF
TRBJ2-2 TRBD1 TRBV10-3 . TGTGCCATCAGGAAGACAGGGGGCGCCGCCGGGGAGCTGTTTTTT CAIRKTGGAAGELFF
TRBJ2-7 . TRBV5-1 few TGCGCCAGCAGCTTGGGACTCAACTACGAGCAGTACTTC CASSLGLNYEQYF
TRBJ2-2 . TRBV7-9 . TGTGCCAGCAGCCCGGAGGCGGGGTCGGCCGGGGAGCTGTTTTTT CASSPEAGSAGELFF
TRBJ2-5 TRBD2 TRBV29-1 . TGCAGCGTTGAACTAGCGGGAGGAGGCCAAGAGACCCAGTACTTC CSVELAGGGQETQYF
TRBJ2-7 . TRBV7-9 . TGTGCCAGCAGCGACCTCTTGGACGAGCAGTACTTC CASSDLLDEQYF
TRBJ2-5 TRBD2 TRBV7-9 . TGTGCCAGCAGACTAGCGGTCCAAGAGACCCAGTACTTC CASRLAVQETQYF